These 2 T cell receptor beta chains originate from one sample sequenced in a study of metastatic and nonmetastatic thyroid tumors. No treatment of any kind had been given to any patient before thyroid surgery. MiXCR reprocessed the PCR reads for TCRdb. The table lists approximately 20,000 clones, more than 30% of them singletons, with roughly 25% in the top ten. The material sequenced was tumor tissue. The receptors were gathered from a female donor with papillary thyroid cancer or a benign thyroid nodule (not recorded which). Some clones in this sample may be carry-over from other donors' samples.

This CDR3 is CASSVGTSGRNEQFF. Here the CDR3 DNA reads TGTGCCAGCAGCGTCGGGACTAGCGGGAGAAATGAGCAGTTCTTC. The chain links TRBV9 to TRBJ2-1, with TRBD2 identical over 14 bases. The germline CDR1 and CDR2 sequences are SGDLS and YYNGEE. This CDR3 is built from 15 residues. Trimming cost V 2 bases and J 7 bases; bases outside gene matches: 2.

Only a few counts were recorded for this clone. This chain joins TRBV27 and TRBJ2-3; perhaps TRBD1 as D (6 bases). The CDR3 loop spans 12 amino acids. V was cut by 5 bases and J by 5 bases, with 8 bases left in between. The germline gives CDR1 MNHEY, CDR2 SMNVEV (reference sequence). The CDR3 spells CASSLRGDTQYF. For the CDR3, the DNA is TGTGCCAGCAGTCTCAGGGGAGATACGCAGTATTTT.